This T cell receptor beta chain was retrieved from a study of regulatory T cells in long-lasting Graves disease. Remarks on this clonotype: The target antigen is unknown.

Arm-PCR of CDR3 regions with iRepertoire HTBI primers generated TCR beta libraries. TCRdb reanalysed the multiplex PCR reads using MiXCR and keeps one entry per CDR3 protein. The repertoire holds 400,000 to 450,000 distinct CDR3 sequences, less than 25% seen once, with 26% in the top ten. As to time point: persistent/refractory GD, antithyroid drugs over 5 years with positive TRAb. The TCR library was prepared using RNA isolated from PBMCs. The germline V gene has CDR1 SNHLY and CDR2 FYNNEI. Losses at the gene ends were 8 bases for V and 7 bases for J; bases not matched to a gene: 8. The CDR3 is made up of 13 amino acids. Study outcomes and limitations: There were preferences for TRBV28, TRBJ1-2 and TRBJ2-5 in persistent disease. Having only a small sample size may have limited accuracy.

The chain combines TRBV2 with TRBJ1-5; 7 bases match TRBD1. The starting material was peripheral blood mononuclear cells (PBMCs), obtained when the disease was refractory, from a patient treated with antithyroid drugs. The source is a female donor with Graves disease. CDR3 protein: CASGFAGGQPQHF. CDR3 nucleotide sequence: TGTGCCAGCGGGTTCGCAGGGGGGCAGCCCCAGCATTTT.